A selection of T cell receptor beta chains follows, all from one sample in a study of cytomegalovirus exposure and HLA in healthy donors. Sequencing used immunoSEQ multiplex PCR; TCRdb keeps in-frame clones, though not all of them. The repertoire holds roughly 100,000 clones, with 82% as singletons. The sequenced sample was PBMCs. These receptors originate from a man aged 50-60 years in good health and CMV-seronegative. The CDR3 runs from the conserved cysteine through the conserved F or W. A D gene is named only where the DNA matches it firmly. The size entry is marked missing in some rows and otherwise reads once, few, many or a size class.

clone size	CDR3 length	V gene	D gene	J gene	CDR3 DNA	CDR3 protein
NA	14	TRBV2	NA	TRBJ2-3	TGTGCCAGCAGTGATAGAGGGATTGCAGATACGCAGTATTTT	CASSDRGIADTQYF
NA	14	TRBV7-7	NA	TRBJ2-5	TGTGCCAGCAGCGTCCTGGGGCTCCAAGAGACCCAGTACTTC	CASSVLGLQETQYF
NA	15	TRBV7-9	NA	TRBJ1-5	TGTGCCAGCAGCTTGGAGGGTGCGCGCAATCAGCCCCAGCATTTT	CASSLEGARNQPQHF
NA	12	TRBV29-1	TRBD1	TRBJ2-5	TGCAGCTCCAGGACAGGGCAAGAGACCCAGTACTTC	CSSRTGQETQYF
few	14	TRBV11-3	NA	TRBJ1-1	TGTGCCAGCAGCCCCCGAGCGGCGAACACTGAAGCTTTCTTT	CASSPRAANTEAFF
NA	15	TRBV5-1	NA	TRBJ2-3	TGCGCCAGCAGCTTGGGAAGGGACTCATCATGGCGCCGTGATTTT	CASSLGRDSSWRRDF
NA	17	TRBV10-3	NA	TRBJ1-5	TGTGCCATCAGTGAGTCGGGCGGGTCTAGTACTAATCAGCCCCAGCATTTT	CAISESGGSSTNQPQHF
NA	17	TRBV6-4	TRBD1	TRBJ2-2	TGTGCCAGCAGGGGACAGGGGGCCCGGACAAACACCGGGGAGCTGTTTTTT	CASRGQGARTNTGELFF
NA	12	TRBV12-5	NA	TRBJ1-2	TGTGCTAGTGGGGGGAGGGGTTTTGGCTACACCTTC	CASGGRGFGYTF
NA	14	TRBV4-2	NA	TRBJ1-2	TGTGCCAGCAGCCAACCCCGGGGGAGCTATGGCTACACCTTC	CASSQPRGSYGYTF
NA	14	TRBV6-5	NA	TRBJ1-5	TGTGCCAGCAGTAGGGGGATAAGTAATCAGCCCCAGCATTTT	CASSRGISNQPQHF
NA	14	TRBV27	NA	TRBJ2-2	TGTGCCAGCAGGCCTGCGGGGAACACCGGGGAGCTGTTTTTT	CASRPAGNTGELFF
NA	13	TRBV2	TRBD1	TRBJ1-2	TGTGCCAGCAGTGAACAGGGGGACTATGGCTACACCTTC	CASSEQGDYGYTF
NA	15	TRBV11-2	NA	TRBJ1-2	TGTGCCAGCAGTATGACATCGGGGGGGGCAGACGGCTACACCTTC	CASSMTSGGADGYTF
NA	17	TRBV10-3	NA	TRBJ1-2	TGTGCCATCAGTGAGGGGGAGGGTGCCACAGGGTATGGAGGCTACACCTTC	CAISEGEGATGYGGYTF
NA	15	TRBV18	TRBD2	TRBJ2-1	TGTGCCAGCTCACCCCTAGCGGGGGGGAACAATGAGCAGTTCTTC	CASSPLAGGNNEQFF
NA	16	TRBV7-2	TRBD2	TRBJ2-5	TGTGCCAGCAGCCCTACTAGCGGGGGGACCAGGGAGACCCAGTACTTC	CASSPTSGGTRETQYF
NA	14	TRBV19	NA	TRBJ1-5	TGTGCCAGTAGTATTGGGGGCAGCAATCAGCCCCAGCATTTC	CASSIGGSNQPQHF
NA	15	TRBV6-1	TRBD1	TRBJ2-2	TGTGCCAGCAGTGAATTAGGGGGCGCCGCCGGGGAGCTGTTTTTT	CASSELGGAAGELFF
NA	12	TRBV6-6	NA	TRBJ1-1	TGTGCCAGCAGTTACCAGTTAACTGAAGCTTTCTTT	CASSYQLTEAFF
NA	14	TRBV5-1	TRBD1	TRBJ1-4	TGCGCCAGCAAAAACAGGGGGGGGAATGAAAAACTGTTTTTT	CASKNRGGNEKLFF
few	16	TRBV11-2	TRBD2	TRBJ2-3	TGTGCCAGCAGCTTAGGGGCGGGGGGCTACACAGATACGCAGTATTTT	CASSLGAGGYTDTQYF
NA	13	TRBV5-1	NA	TRBJ2-1	TGCGCCAGCGCGGGACAGTTTAACAATGAGCAGTTCTTC	CASAGQFNNEQFF
NA	15	TRBV19	TRBD1	TRBJ1-2	TGTGCCAGTAGTATAGCGACAGGGGTGAAACATGGCTACACCTTC	CASSIATGVKHGYTF
NA	16	TRBV5-1	NA	TRBJ1-2	TGCGCCAGCAGCAGACCCGGGACACCCCTGGGCTATGGCTACACCTTC	CASSRPGTPLGYGYTF
NA	14	TRBV6-5	TRBD1	TRBJ2-2	TGTGCCAGCAGGGGGACAGGGCTGGCCGGGGAGCTGTTTTTT	CASRGTGLAGELFF
NA	14	TRBV19	TRBD2	TRBJ2-1	TGTGCCAGCAGGGGACTAGCGGGGGGGCGGGAGCAGTTCTTC	CASRGLAGGREQFF
NA	15	TRBV6-6	NA	TRBJ1-2	TGTGCCAGCACCTCAAGGGGAGGTGCGCCCTTGGGCTACACCTTC	CASTSRGGAPLGYTF
medium-sized	15	TRBV19	TRBD2	TRBJ2-1	TGTGCCAGTAGTATCACTAGCGGCGCCTACAATGAGCAGTTCTTC	CASSITSGAYNEQFF
NA	19	TRBV7-2	TRBD1	TRBJ2-4	TGTGCCAGCAGCCCCCGAGTAATTCCGGGACAGGGACTCAAAAACATTCAGTACTTC	CASSPRVIPGQGLKNIQYF
NA	15	TRBV5-1	NA	TRBJ2-5	TGCGCCAGCAGCTTGGAGGTGGCGGGGCAAGAGACCCAGTACTTC	CASSLEVAGQETQYF
few	13	TRBV30	NA	TRBJ1-1	TGTGCCTGGGGTCGAACGGTGAACACTGAAGCTTTCTTT	CAWGRTVNTEAFF